The source of this TCR beta chain is a study of T cells in Graves' hyperthyroidism and ophthalmopathy. From germline, CDR1 is SEHNR and CDR2 FQNEAQ (reference sequence). J was trimmed by 7 bases and V by 2 bases; bases with no gene match: 7. CDR3 length: 15 amino acids. From RNA transcripts, TCR beta CDR3 regions were amplified. In the first-round RT-PCR of the TCR CDR3, the HTBI primer set was used. TCRdb processed the multiplex PCR reads anew with MiXCR; each CDR3 protein has one entry. The data show about 400,000 distinct CDR3 sequences, 12% to 15% seen once. A patient was excluded if there was uncontrolled infection, other autoimmune disease, pregnancy or lactation. The PBMCs were sourced from fresh peripheral blood (around 9.9 ml). This clonotype came up many times. Its cognate antigen is unknown. Whole-study results and caveats: Before onset, ophthalmopathy was predicted by the model a median roughly 6.4 months earlier.

The chain combines TRBV7-9 with TRBJ2-3; 9 bases align to TRBD2. This sequence was found in a woman in her fifties or sixties with Graves' ophthalmopathy. Sequenced input: blood. DNA for the CDR3: TGTGCCAGCAGCTTATCATCTAGCGGGATGAATACGCAGTATTTT. Translating gives CASSLSSSGMNTQYF.